One and the same sample provided the 10 T cell receptor beta chains below, sequenced in a study of blood T cell repertoires in COVID-19. The method was immunoSEQ multiplex PCR; TCRdb's version includes in-frame clones alone and lacks a portion of them. The sample records 300,000 to 400,000 clones, about 88% being singletons. Sequences were obtained from peripheral blood. Receptors originate from a woman between 65 and 79 years old with COVID-19, enrolled during active disease.

This chain joins TRBV27 and TRBJ1-2, with a possible D match to TRBD1 (6 bases). The CDR3 runs 14 residues. Trimming stripped 2 bases from V and 6 bases from J, with 13 bases between. From germline, CDR1 is MNHEY and CDR2 SMNVEV (reference sequence). The CDR3 coding sequence is TGTGCCAGCAGTTTAAGCGGGGGCGTAAATGGCTACACCTTC. Its protein product is CASSLSGGVNGYTF.

The V and J genes are TRBV7-2 and TRBJ1-2; D not resolved. The germline gives CDR1 SGHTA, CDR2 FQGNSA. The V gene lost 5 bases and the J gene lost 2 bases, with 12 bases spanning the gap. The CDR3 extends over 14 amino acids. CDR3 region: CASSPQTGNYGYTF. CDR3 nucleotide sequence: TGTGCCAGCAGCCCTCAGACGGGGAACTATGGCTACACCTTC.

This clone was counted a single time. J is TRBJ1-1 and V is TRBV14, with 9 bases aligning to TRBD1. This CDR3 has 16 amino acids. CDR1 and CDR2 from the germline V gene are SGHDN and FVKESK. Germline trimming cut 1 base from V and 4 bases from J; bases unmatched to any gene: 7. The CDR3 DNA sequence: TGTGCCAGCAGCCAAGGCTTACAGGGGGCGCCCACTGAAGCTTTCTTT. Translation: CASSQGLQGAPTEAFF.

J is TRBJ2-3 and V is TRBV5-6; 7 bases line up with TRBD2. The germline gives CDR1 SGHDT, CDR2 YYEEEE. The CDR3 totals 15 residues. V shed 4 bases, J shed 2 bases, and the junction held 7 bases outside the gene matches. This chain's CDR3 is CASSPSGDPTDTQYF. In DNA form, the CDR3 reads TGTGCCAGCAGCCCGAGCGGGGACCCCACAGATACGCAGTATTTT.

This clone has only a few counts. The V and J genes are TRBV20-1 and TRBJ2-3; D might be TRBD2 (6 bases). This CDR3 spans 17 amino acids. The germline V gene has CDR1 DFQATT and CDR2 SNEGSKA (reference sequence). Trimming pared 3 bases from V and 4 bases from J, leaving 23 bases between. The CDR3 bases are TGCAGTGCTAGTCGCGGAGGGGCAGGGAAAAAGTCAGATACGCAGTATTTT. Translating it yields CSASRGGAGKKSDTQYF.

The chain carries TRBV4-2 and TRBJ1-2, with TRBD1 identical over 8 bases. V dropped 3 bases and J dropped 3; count of bases not matched to a gene: 3. Germline values: CDR1 LGHNA, CDR2 YNFKEQ. The CDR3 covers 14 residues. CDR3 nucleotide sequence: TGTGCCAGCAGCCAGGAGACAGGGGACTATGGCTACACCTTC. Protein sequence: CASSQETGDYGYTF.

J is TRBJ2-1 and V is TRBV5-1; 15 bases are shared with TRBD2. V trimming: 4 bases; J trimming: 7 bases; junction bases outside the gene matches: 6. CDR3 length: 16 residues. Germline CDR1 and CDR2: SGHRS and YFSETQ. The CDR3 is CASSTGLAGGLNEQFF. CDR3 DNA sequence: TGCGCCAGCAGCACCGGACTAGCGGGGGGGCTGAATGAGCAGTTCTTC.

The V call is TRBV7-9, the J call TRBJ2-7; 7 bases are shared with TRBD2. The J segment lost 12 bases and the V segment lost 5 bases, leaving 10 bases of the junction unmatched. Germline V lookup: CDR1 SEHNR, CDR2 FQNEAQ (reference sequence). The CDR3 extends over 12 amino acids. The CDR3 sequence: CASSPGRGMGYF. CDR3 sequence (DNA): TGTGCCAGCAGCCCAGGGCGGGGGATGGGGTACTTC.

The V and J genes are TRBV2 and TRBJ1-4, with a tentative D call TRBD1 (5 bases). The CDR3 sequence is 13 residues long. CDR1 SNHLY and CDR2 FYNNEI come from the germline V gene. V lost 4 bases to trimming and J lost 11 bases, with 14 bases between them. CDR3 residues: CASSGTLGGKLFF. CDR3 sequence (DNA): TGTGCCAGCAGTGGGACCCTTGGGGGGAAACTGTTTTTT.

This chain's CDR3 is CATPRLGVHLTDTQYF. As DNA, the CDR3 is TGTGCCACCCCCAGACTAGGGGTCCACCTCACAGATACGCAGTATTTT. The rearrangement links TRBV21-1 to TRBJ2-3; TRBD2, the table's D call, lacks a check against the DNA. TRBV21-1 is a pseudogene segment. The CDR3 consists of 16 residues.